This T cell receptor beta chain was recovered during a study of technical replicates of blood from a few donors. Only in-frame clones appear in the TCRdb table, and some are missing; sequencing was by immunoSEQ multiplex PCR. The table lists 60,000 to 90,000 clones, approximately 92% of them singletons. Germline CDR1 is SEHNR and CDR2 is FQNEAQ (reference sequence). Trimming removed 5 bases at V and 3 bases at J, with 13 bases between. The CDR3 is made up of 15 amino acids. This chain connects TRBV7-9 to TRBJ2-2; possible D gene TRBD1, 7 bases. Input material: T cells isolated from PBMCs. This receptor was obtained from a human donor in good health. The CDR3 nucleotides are TGTGCCAGCAGCCCCAGGGGGGCGGACACCGGGGAGCTGTTTTTT. Its protein is CASSPRGADTGELFF.